This T cell receptor (beta chain) was identified in a study of blood T cell repertoires in COVID-19. Study-wide background: Collection of acute and convalescent COVID-19 samples took place in the United States, Italy and Spain. PBMCs, B-cell-depleted T cells, or T cells provided the cDNA or gDNA that made up the material.

Between the trimmed V and J ends, which lost 4 bases and 0 bases, there was a span of 14 bases. Germline CDR1 reads SGHRS; CDR2 reads YFSETQ. There are 17 residues in the CDR3. In the original processing: Nucleated cell counts were estimated from reference gene primer amplification. The assay was immunoSEQ multiplex PCR, and TCRdb's table has in-frame clones only and misses some. The DNA gave D and trimming, while V, J and clone size come from that table. The sample shows fewer than 65,000 clones, more than 80% of them seen only once. This TCR was recovered from a woman older than 75 with acute or convalescent COVID-19. The chain has TRBV5-1 and TRBJ2-6, with a weak D call TRBD1 (6 bases). The sample taken for sequencing was peripheral blood. CDR3 residues: CASSPSTGTSGANVLTF. CDR3 nucleotides: TGCGCCAGCAGCCCCTCGACAGGTACCTCTGGGGCCAACGTCCTGACTTTC.